Listed below are T cell receptor beta chains from one sample, sequenced in a study of T-cell reconstitution after alpha-beta-depleted transplantation in children. MiXCR was run by TCRdb on the PCR reads, yielding one entry per CDR3 protein. The data hold fewer than 400,000 distinct CDR3 sequences, with roughly 22% observed a single time. Sequencing used PBMCs from the stem cell graft donor, obtained from the stem cell graft. These receptor sequences come from a human donor who donated a stem cell graft to a child with acute myeloid leukemia. CDR3s include the opening cysteine and the closing phenylalanine or tryptophan. D genes are given only for firm matches. For some rows the clone size is stated as once, few or many, or as a class when expanded; others skip it.

j_call	d_call	v_call	clone_size	cdr3_nt	cdr3_aa
TRBJ2-7	-	TRBV6-2/TRBV6-3	few	TGTGCCAGCAGTTACTCGATAGGGGAGAACGAGCAGTACTTC	CASSYSIGENEQYF
TRBJ1-5	-	TRBV19	many	TGTGCCAGTAGTGCGGGGTATAGCAATCAGCCCCAGCATTTT	CASSAGYSNQPQHF
TRBJ2-7	-	TRBV12-5	-	TGTGCTAGTGGTCCGGGACTTATTTACGAGCAGTACTTC	CASGPGLIYEQYF
TRBJ2-3	TRBD2	TRBV11-2	few	TGTGCCAGCAGCTCACCCGGGACTAGCGGGAGTCCTTTTATCAGTGATACGCAGTATTTT	CASSSPGTSGSPFISDTQYF
TRBJ2-2	-	TRBV24-1	few	TGTGCCACCAGTGATTTTAGCGCGGATAACACCGGGGAGCTGTTTTTT	CATSDFSADNTGELFF
TRBJ2-7	TRBD1	TRBV29-1	many	TGCAGCGTTCCCGGGACAGGGGTCTCCTACGAGCAGTACTTC	CSVPGTGVSYEQYF
TRBJ2-2	TRBD2	TRBV7-6	-	TGTGCCAGCAGCTTAGTGCTGACTAGCGTAGACACCGGGGAGCTGTTTTTT	CASSLVLTSVDTGELFF
TRBJ2-1	TRBD2	TRBV2	-	TGTGCCAGCAAGGAGCTAGCGGGAGGCGGGTATGAGCAGTTCTTC	CASKELAGGGYEQFF
TRBJ2-1	-	TRBV1	-	TGCACCAGCAGCCAGATGGGACTAGCGGGAGCTTCGGAGCAGTTCTTC	CTSSQMGLAGASEQFF
TRBJ1-1	TRBD1	TRBV5-1	-	TGCGCCAGCAGCTCAGGGGGACAGGTCGTTGAAGCTTTCTTT	CASSSGGQVVEAFF
TRBJ1-1	-	TRBV6-1	-	TGTGCCAGCAGTGGACAACAGGGAAGGGACACTGAAGCTTTCTTT	CASSGQQGRDTEAFF
TRBJ1-5	-	TRBV20-1	-	TGCAGTGCTAGATTGGGCGGGAATAGCAATCAGCCCCAGCATTTT	CSARLGGNSNQPQHF
TRBJ2-3	-	TRBV4-2	few	TGTGCCAGCAGCAGGGCCCCCCAGAACACAGATACGCAGTATTTT	CASSRAPQNTDTQYF
TRBJ1-4	TRBD1	TRBV19	-	TGTGCCAGTAGTATGGGGGACAGGTGGATACAACTGTTTTTT	CASSMGDRWIQLFF
TRBJ2-1	TRBD2	TRBV12-3/TRBV12-4	few	TGTGCCAGCAGGATCGGCCTAGCGGGGGCCGGGGAGCAGTTCTTC	CASRIGLAGAGEQFF
TRBJ2-3	TRBD2	TRBV24-1	-	TGTGCCACCAGCGTATACACAGCGGGAGGGAGCACAGATACGCAGTATTTT	CATSVYTAGGSTDTQYF
TRBJ2-7	-	TRBV21-1	-	TGTGCCAGCTCGCCTTGGGTATCCTACGAGCAGTACTTC	CASSPWVSYEQYF
TRBJ2-3	-	TRBV7-9	many	TGTGCCAGCACCCTAGGGGGAAACACAGATACGCAGTATTTT	CASTLGGNTDTQYF
TRBJ2-2	TRBD1	TRBV7-2	many	TGTGCCAGCAGACAAGACAGGGGGATCGGGGAGCTGTTTTTT	CASRQDRGIGELFF